A selection of T cell receptor beta chains follows, all from one sample in a study of CD8 T cells in ankylosing spondylitis. In TCRdb, the 5' RACE reads were re-called with MiXCR into one record per CDR3 protein. The sample has 250,000 or so distinct CDR3 sequences, 20% to 30% seen once; the top ten hold over 0.55%. The sequenced material came from blood, either unsorted or a sorted T cell fraction (not recorded which). These receptors were obtained from a male donor with ankylosing spondylitis or in good health (not recorded which). Each CDR3 is given with its conserved first and last residue. A D gene is named only where the DNA matches it firmly. Not every row has a clone size; where given, it reads once, few, many or a size class.

cdr3_aa cdr3_nt d_call j_call clone_size v_call
CASSARALAGELFF TGCGCCAGCAGTGCAAGGGCCTTGGCCGGGGAGCTGTTTTTT NA TRBJ2-2 NA TRBV10-1
CSAHRDRNTEAFF TGCAGCGCGCACCGGGACAGGAACACTGAAGCTTTCTTT TRBD1 TRBJ1-1 many TRBV29-1
CASTAPSHEQYF TGTGCCAGTACCGCACCTTCCCACGAGCAGTACTTC NA TRBJ2-7 few TRBV19
CSARDGQRGLYSTDTQYF TGCAGTGCTAGAGATGGCCAGCGGGGGCTGTATAGCACAGATACGCAGTATTTT TRBD2 TRBJ2-3 few TRBV20-1
CSASPDNEQFF TGCAGTGCTAGTCCCGACAATGAGCAGTTCTTC NA TRBJ2-1 many TRBV20-1
CASSRSEETQYF TGTGCCAGCTCACGGTCGGAAGAGACCCAGTACTTC NA TRBJ2-5 NA TRBV18
CASSVLGGWGQSYNEQFF TGTGCCAGCAGTGTGCTGGGGGGGTGGGGACAGTCCTACAATGAGCAGTTCTTC NA TRBJ2-1 NA TRBV6-4
CSARIPRGNYEQYF TGCAGTGCTCGAATCCCCAGGGGAAACTACGAGCAGTACTTC NA TRBJ2-7 NA TRBV20-1
CASRDRSAKNIQYF TGTGCCAGCAGGGACAGGTCAGCCAAAAACATTCAGTACTTC TRBD1 TRBJ2-4 many TRBV6-1
CSAREQTGRNEQFF TGCAGTGCTAGAGAACAAACGGGGAGGAATGAGCAGTTCTTC NA TRBJ2-1 few TRBV20-1
CSVEFPTQETQYF TGCAGCGTTGAATTCCCCACCCAAGAGACCCAGTACTTC NA TRBJ2-5 few TRBV29-1
CASSYAGAGTEAFF TGTGCCAGCAGTTACGCGGGGGCCGGCACTGAAGCTTTCTTT NA TRBJ1-1 many TRBV6-5
CSARDHGYTEAFF TGCAGTGCTAGAGATCATGGTTACACTGAAGCTTTCTTT NA TRBJ1-1 NA TRBV20-1
CSAARRALSGADTQYF TGCAGTGCTGCCCGACGGGCCCTATCGGGTGCAGATACGCAGTATTTT NA TRBJ2-3 NA TRBV20-1
CASSFDPQETQYF TGCGCCAGCAGCTTTGATCCCCAAGAGACCCAGTACTTC NA TRBJ2-5 many TRBV5-1
CASSYLPPSHHGLADTDTQYF TGTGCCAGCAGTTACCTCCCCCCGTCCCACCACGGCCTAGCGGACACAGATACGCAGTATTTT TRBD2 TRBJ2-3 few TRBV6-2/TRBV6-3
CSAVRSTDTQYF TGCAGCGCCGTTCGGAGCACAGATACGCAGTATTTT NA TRBJ2-3 few TRBV29-1
CASTSPGGSYNEQFF TGTGCCAGTACCTCCCCTGGGGGCTCCTACAATGAGCAGTTCTTC NA TRBJ2-1 NA TRBV19
CSVSRVLDTEAFF TGCAGCGTTTCAAGGGTCTTGGACACTGAAGCTTTCTTT NA TRBJ1-1 few TRBV29-1
CASKKSGGLNSPLHF TGTGCCAGCAAAAAGTCGGGGGGCCTTAATTCACCCCTCCACTTT NA TRBJ1-6 NA TRBV2
CSVERGGKQYF TGCAGCGTTGAGCGGGGTGGTAAGCAGTACTTC NA TRBJ2-7 few TRBV29-1
CSARRWTVQEDTQYF TGCAGTGCTAGGAGATGGACGGTACAGGAAGATACGCAGTATTTT NA TRBJ2-3 many TRBV20-1
CASSPQRTSTDTQYF TGTGCCAGCTCACCACAAAGGACCTCCACAGATACGCAGTATTTT NA TRBJ2-3 NA TRBV18
CASSPASLVSYYEQFF TGTGCCAGCAGCCCCGCTAGCCTCGTTTCCTACTATGAGCAGTTCTTC NA TRBJ2-1 once TRBV11-2
CASSSPLTRVATYEQYF TGTGCCAGCAGTTCGCCCCTGACCAGGGTGGCGACCTACGAGCAGTACTTC NA TRBJ2-7 NA TRBV28
CASSVGTGLYEQYF TGCGCCAGCAGTGTGGGGACAGGGCTCTACGAGCAGTACTTC TRBD1 TRBJ2-7 NA TRBV5-1
CASRVFSLNTEAFF TGTGCCAGCAGGGTTTTCTCCCTGAACACTGAAGCTTTCTTT NA TRBJ1-1 few TRBV6-1
CATSDPAGVQETQYF TGTGCCACCAGTGACCCGGCCGGGGTTCAGGAGACCCAGTACTTC NA TRBJ2-5 NA TRBV24-1
CASSQEARESETQYF TGTGCCAGCAGCCAAGAGGCCAGGGAGTCGGAGACCCAGTACTTC NA TRBJ2-5 NA TRBV3-1
CSAINTRAYGYTF TGCAGTGCCATAAACACAAGGGCCTATGGCTACACCTTC NA TRBJ1-2 NA TRBV20-1
CASTRDTIVWYF TGCGCCAGCACACGGGACACGATAGTTTGGTACTTC NA TRBJ2-7 NA TRBV5-1